The 28 T cell receptor beta chains listed next were all sequenced from one sample in a study of CD8 T cells in ankylosing spondylitis. TCRdb reanalysed the 5' RACE reads using MiXCR and keeps one entry per CDR3 protein. This sample carries 80,000 to 100,000 distinct CDR3 sequences, about 7.7% of them seen once, and the ten largest clones take nearly 10%. The specimen was blood, either unsorted or a sorted T cell fraction (not recorded which). The source of these receptors is a male donor with ankylosing spondylitis or in good health (not recorded which).

There are many counts of this clonotype. The rearrangement links TRBV20-1 to TRBJ1-5; D might be TRBD1 (5 bases). The CDR3 is 13 residues long. Between the trimmed V and J ends, which lost 3 bases and 5 bases, there was a span of 11 bases. The germline CDR1 and CDR2 sequences are DFQATT and SNEGSKA (reference sequence). The CDR3 reads CSARGGDDQPQHF. The CDR3 bases are TGCAGTGCTAGGGGGGGGGACGATCAGCCCCAGCATTTT.

This clonotype was detected ten times or more. The CDR3 spells CAVSRGYEQYF. CDR3 nucleotide sequence: TGTGCCGTTAGCCGGGGCTACGAGCAGTACTTC. This rearrangement joins TRBV7-8 to TRBJ2-7, with D perhaps TRBD2 (5 bases). V lost 11 bases and J lost 3, with 11 bases in between. There are 11 residues in the CDR3. Germline CDR1 and CDR2: SGHVS and FQNEAQ.

This clonotype appeared many times. The rearrangement links TRBV5-1 to TRBJ1-1; D remains ambiguous. Germline V gene lookup returns CDR1 SGHRS and CDR2 YFSETQ. Trimming removed 1 base from V and 0 bases from J, with 10 bases in between. The CDR3 consists of 15 residues. As DNA, the CDR3 is TGCGCCAGCAGCTTGTATGAGGGAATGAACACTGAAGCTTTCTTT. As protein: CASSLYEGMNTEAFF.

This clonotype appeared many times. The chain is built from TRBV5-6 and TRBJ1-1; D ambiguous. Per the germline V gene, CDR1 is SGHDT and CDR2 is YYEEEE. V dropped 0 bases and J dropped 4 bases, with 7 bases sitting between them. The length of the CDR3 is 13 residues. The CDR3 bases are TGTGCCAGCAGCTTGGTTTCGCCCACTGAAGCTTTCTTT. Translation gives CASSLVSPTEAFF.

This clonotype showed up many times. V is TRBV11-2 and J is TRBJ2-7; D gene ambiguous. The length of the CDR3 is 11 residues. V was pared by 5 bases and J by 7 bases, with 9 bases between. The V gene's germline CDR1 is SGHAT and CDR2 FQNNGV. The CDR3 sequence is CASSAPEEQYF. CDR3 sequence (DNA): TGTGCCAGCAGCGCGCCAGAAGAGCAGTACTTC.

This clonotype was observed a handful of times. This sequence joins TRBV7-2 and TRBJ2-1; 9 bases line up with TRBD1. V lost 2 bases, J lost 9 bases, and 5 bases stayed unmatched. CDR3 length equals 14 residues. Germline CDR1 is SGHTA and CDR2 is FQGNSA. The CDR3 protein is CASSLQQGAGEQFF. The DNA of the CDR3 is TGTGCCAGCAGCTTACAACAGGGGGCAGGTGAGCAGTTCTTC. Supplemented by reference TRBV7-2 and TRBJ2-1, the full variable domain reads GAGVSQSPSNKVTEKGKDVELRCDPISGHTALYWYRQSLGQGLEFLIYFQGNSAPDKSGLPSDRFSAERTGGSVSTLTIQRTQQEDSAVYLCASSLQQGAGEQFFGPGTRLTVL.

This clonotype was recorded many times. The chain has TRBV7-8 and TRBJ2-2; TRBD1 agrees at 7 bases. The CDR3 covers 16 residues. With V trimmed by 5 bases and J by 6 bases, 12 bases remained unmatched. Germline V lookup: CDR1 SGHVS, CDR2 FQNEAQ. CDR3 sequence: CASSPRPGTDPGELFF. The DNA of the CDR3 is TGTGCCAGCAGCCCCCGTCCCGGGACAGATCCCGGGGAGCTGTTTTTT.

This clonotype has ten or more counts. This CDR3 reads CSARDPTRGLGTGELFF. For the CDR3, the DNA is TGCAGTGCTAGAGATCCTACAAGGGGGCTCGGCACCGGGGAGCTGTTTTTT. V usage is TRBV20-1 and J usage is TRBJ2-2, with TRBD1 matching over 7 bases. Trimming removed 0 bases from V and 4 bases from J; junction bases left unmatched: 11. Germline CDR1 DFQATT, CDR2 SNEGSKA (reference sequence). The CDR3 has 17 residues.

Points on this clonotype: This may stem from a read error, because a much larger clone lies one nucleotide away. The rearrangement joins TRBV7-2 to TRBJ2-5; D unclear. The CDR3 is made up of 13 amino acids. The germline CDR1 and CDR2 sequences are SGHTA and FQGNSA. This CDR3 is CANSLVVQETQYF. For the CDR3, the DNA is TGTGCCAACAGCTTAGTTGTACAAGAGACCCAGTACTTC.

This clonotype was seen ten or more times. CDR3 region: CASSLLGYNEQFF. As DNA, the CDR3 is TGTGCCAGCAGCTTGTTGGGGTACAATGAGCAGTTCTTC. The gene calls are TRBV5-5 and TRBJ2-1; D unclear. The CDR3 is 13 residues long. Germline V gene lookup returns CDR1 SGHKS and CDR2 YYEKEE (reference sequence). The V end was cut by 1 base, the J end by 4 bases, with 6 bases between.

This clonotype was seen at least ten times. The V call is TRBV9, the J call TRBJ2-3; 10 nucleotides match TRBD2. Trimming at V came to 4 bases and at J to 0 bases, leaving 14 bases not matched to a gene. Germline values: CDR1 SGDLS, CDR2 YYNGEE. CDR3 length equals 19 residues. DNA for the CDR3: TGTGCCAGCAGCCCCCACTCCGGACTAGCGGTTCTTAGCACAGATACGCAGTATTTT. Translating it yields CASSPHSGLAVLSTDTQYF. Supplemented by reference TRBV9 and TRBJ2-3, the full variable domain reads DSGVTQTPKHLITATGQRVTLRCSPRSGDLSVYWYQQSLDQGLQFLIQYYNGEERAKGNILERFSAQQFPDLHSELNLSSLELGDSALYFCASSPHSGLAVLSTDTQYFGPGTRLTVL.

This clonotype was counted ten times or more. The chain carries TRBV4-3 and TRBJ1-2; D gene ambiguous. CDR3 size: 15 residues. Trimming left V 0 bases short and J 8 bases short, with 16 bases between. Germline assignment: CDR1 LGHNA and CDR2 YSLEER. The CDR3 sequence: CASSQDRVRLEGYTF. The CDR3 DNA sequence: TGCGCCAGCAGCCAAGATCGGGTCAGGTTGGAAGGCTACACCTTC.

This chain uses TRBV12-3 or TRBV12-4 with TRBJ2-7; no clear D gene. Trimming took 7 bases from V and 5 from J, leaving 9 bases between them. The CDR3 runs 11 residues. CDR3 sequence reads: CASTSGNEQYF. CDR3 DNA sequence: TGTGCCAGCACCTCTGGGAACGAGCAGTACTTC.

This clonotype was detected many times. The rearrangement links TRBV15 to TRBJ2-2, with D uncertain. Germline CDR1 LNHNV, CDR2 YYDKDF (reference sequence). The ends were cut back, 8 bases at V and 7 bases at J, with 8 bases in the middle. This CDR3 has 11 amino acids. CDR3 loop: CATRTHGELFF. The CDR3 nucleotides read TGTGCCACCCGAACCCACGGGGAGCTGTTTTTT.

Many counts were recorded for this clonotype. V usage is TRBV14 and J usage is TRBJ1-3; D is possibly TRBD1 (5 bases). There are 15 residues in the CDR3. V was trimmed by 4 bases and J by 8 bases, leaving 18 bases between them. CDR1 and CDR2 from the germline V gene are SGHDN and FVKESK. CDR3 nucleotides: TGTGCCAGCAGCCTATCTTGGGACGAGGAGGACACCATATATTTT. Amino acids: CASSLSWDEEDTIYF.

This clonotype was observed many times. This rearrangement joins TRBV19 to TRBJ1-2; the match to TRBD1 covers 7 bases. Germline-derived CDR1 and CDR2 are LNHDA and SQIVND (reference sequence). V shed 7 bases and J 3 bases; nucleotides not matched to a gene: 11. There are 15 residues in the CDR3. The CDR3 nucleotides are TGTGCCAGTACCAGGACAGGAGGGCCCCACTATGGCTACACCTTC. Translating gives CASTRTGGPHYGYTF.

At least ten counts were recorded for this clonotype. This chain's CDR3 is CASSLAGLAGEYNEQFF. CDR3 sequence (DNA): TGCGCCAGCAGCTTGGCCGGACTAGCGGGAGAGTACAATGAGCAGTTCTTC. The chain couples TRBV5-1 to TRBJ2-1; 13 nucleotides line up with TRBD2. The CDR3 covers 17 residues. Germline lookup yields CDR1 SGHRS and CDR2 YFSETQ. V gave up 0 bases and J gave up 4 bases; unmatched junction bases: 4.

As to this clonotype: It may be a read error: a sequence one base away is much more abundant. This chain uses TRBV7-9 with TRBJ2-1; D not certain. In germline, CDR1 is SEHNR, CDR2 FQNEAQ (reference sequence). CDR3 length equals 15 residues. Between the trimmed V and J ends, which lost 4 bases and 9 bases, there was a span of 19 bases. The CDR3 loop is CASSSLETSLGEQFF. CDR3 DNA: TGTGCCAGCAGCTCCCTAGAGACATCATTGGGTGAGCAGTTCTTC.

In its sample, this clonotype was seen many times. The V call is TRBV7-3, the J call TRBJ2-1; 8 bases are a match to TRBD2. The CDR3 sequence is 13 residues long. Germline assignment: CDR1 SGHTA and CDR2 FQGTGA. The junction had 4 bases not matched to a gene; V was cut back by 4 bases and J by 8 bases. DNA for the CDR3: TGTGCCAGCAGCTCCGGACTAGCCGATGAGCAGTTCTTC. This encodes CASSSGLADEQFF.

This clonotype came up many times. The genes are TRBV7-2 and TRBJ2-7; unclear D gene. The CDR3 has 16 amino acids. Between the trimmed V and J ends, which lost 1 base and 4 bases, there was a span of 17 bases. Germline V gene data show CDR1 as SGHTA and CDR2 as FQGNSA. The CDR3 sequence is CASSLVQFLPGYEQYF. In DNA, the CDR3 is TGTGCCAGCAGCTTAGTACAGTTTCTCCCTGGATACGAGCAGTACTTC.

This clonotype was picked up many times. The gene calls are TRBV29-1 and TRBJ2-2; 11 bases line up with TRBD1. Germline trimming cut 8 bases from V and 4 bases from J; bases unmatched to any gene: 3. This CDR3 is 13 amino acids long. Germline V CDR1 and CDR2: SQVTM, ANQGSEA. The CDR3 region is CSSGTGGTGELFF. For the CDR3, the DNA is TGCAGCTCAGGGACAGGGGGCACCGGGGAGCTGTTTTTT.

This clonotype appeared many times. This chain connects TRBV6-2 or TRBV6-3 to TRBJ2-3; D may be TRBD2 (6 bases). V lost 11 bases, J lost 0 bases, and 12 bases lay in between. CDR1 and CDR2 (germline): MNHEY, SVGEGT. The CDR3 sequence is 13 residues long. The CDR3 region has the DNA TGTGCCGGCCGGGACTCAAGCACAGATACGCAGTATTTT. It encodes CAGRDSSTDTQYF.

Regarding this clonotype: A read error may explain this, as a much larger clone is one base away. The chain is built from TRBV27 and TRBJ2-3; 10 nucleotides match TRBD2. Germline lookup yields CDR1 MNHEY and CDR2 SMNVEV (reference sequence). V shed 3 bases, J shed 8 bases, and the junction held 14 bases outside the gene matches. The CDR3 runs to 17 residues. This CDR3 reads CASSFSQRGGQRATQYF. The CDR3 nucleotides are TGTGCCAGCAGTTTCAGTCAGCGGGGGGGCCAAAGAGCTACGCAGTATTTT.

In its sample, this clonotype was seen many times. The rearrangement links TRBV7-2 to TRBJ1-1; D remains ambiguous. The ends were cut back, 4 bases at V and 8 bases at J, with 17 bases in the middle. CDR1 is SGHTA and CDR2 is FQGNSA in the germline V gene. This CDR3 comprises 14 residues. This chain's CDR3 is CASSSFGGPAEAFF. CDR3 DNA: TGTGCCAGCAGCTCCTTTGGAGGCCCCGCCGAAGCTTTCTTT.

The genes are TRBV29-1 and TRBJ1-4, with D perhaps matching TRBD1 (5 bases). This CDR3 has 15 amino acids. Trimming removed 0 bases at V and 5 bases at J, with 13 bases between. Looked up from germline, CDR1 is SQVTM and CDR2 is ANQGSEA. The CDR3 loop is CSVEEFGAGNEKLFF. CDR3 DNA: TGCAGCGTTGAAGAATTTGGGGCAGGAAATGAAAAACTGTTTTTT. Complete variable domain (other parts from reference TRBV29-1 and TRBJ1-4): SAVISQKPSRDICQRGTSLTIQCQVDSQVTMMFWYRQQPGQSLTLIATANQGSEATYESGFVIDKFPISRPNLTFSTLTVSNMSPEDSSIYLCSVEEFGAGNEKLFFGSGTQLSVL.

This clonotype has only a few counts. The rearrangement links TRBV7-6 to TRBJ1-3; possible D gene TRBD1, 5 bases. Trimming took off 5 bases at V and 0 bases at J, with 14 bases between the two ends. The CDR3 runs 16 residues. CDR1 is SGHVS, CDR2 FNYEAQ, per germline. This chain's CDR3 is CASSPSGTHSGNTIYF. The CDR3 nucleotides read TGTGCCAGCAGCCCTTCGGGGACCCACTCTGGAAACACCATATATTTT.

This clonotype was recorded many times. The rearrangement joins TRBV5-1 to TRBJ2-7, with 14 bases identical to TRBD2. Unmatched junction bases numbered 7, after V lost 4 bases and J lost 4 bases. This CDR3 is 16 amino acids long. The germline V gene encodes CDR1 SGHRS and CDR2 YFSETQ. The DNA of the CDR3 is TGCGCCAGCAGCGCGGGACTAGCGGGAGTGTCGTACGAGCAGTACTTC. Translation: CASSAGLAGVSYEQYF.

In its sample, this clonotype was seen many times. The gene calls are TRBV7-9 and TRBJ2-7; no firm D call. Germline V gene data show CDR1 as SEHNR and CDR2 as FQNEAQ (reference sequence). This CDR3 region has 12 residues. The V gene lost 6 bases and the J gene lost 0 bases, with 6 bases spanning the gap. As DNA, the CDR3 is TGTGCCAGCAGTCAAAGCTCCTACGAGCAGTACTTC. It is translated as CASSQSSYEQYF.